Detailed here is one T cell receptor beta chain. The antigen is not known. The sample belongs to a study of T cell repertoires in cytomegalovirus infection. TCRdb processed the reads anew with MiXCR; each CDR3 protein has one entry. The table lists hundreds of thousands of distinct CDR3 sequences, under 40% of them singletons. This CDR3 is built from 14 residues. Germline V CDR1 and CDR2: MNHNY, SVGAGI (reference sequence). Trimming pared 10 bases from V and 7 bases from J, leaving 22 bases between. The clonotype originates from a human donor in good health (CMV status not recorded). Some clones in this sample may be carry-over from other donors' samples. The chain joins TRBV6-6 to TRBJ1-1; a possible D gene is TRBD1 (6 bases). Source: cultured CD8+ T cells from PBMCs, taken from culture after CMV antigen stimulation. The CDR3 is CATLIWGPPYEAFF. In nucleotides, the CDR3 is TGTGCCACTCTGATTTGGGGGCCGCCCTATGAAGCTTTCTTT.